Listed here is a single T cell receptor (beta chain). Its antigen is unknown. Base quality data are lacking; no much larger clone is found one base away. V lost 7 bases and J lost 2 bases, and the count of bases not matched to a germline gene is 4. The CDR1 and CDR2 encoded by the germline V gene are MNHNS and SASEGT. From the cysteine through the phenylalanine, the CDR3 covers 15 amino acids. Only the CDR3 DNA is retained, 45 bases long and in frame from the first base. The entry originates in a study of identical twins (TCRdb year 2016). At the level of the whole study: TCR alpha and beta repertoires from monozygotic twins, unrelated adults of various ages and cord blood were deep-sequenced to test whether fetal clonotypes persist. Replicate twin experiments were performed at different times using different library preparation protocols to rule out contamination.

Only healthy Caucasian donors were included. The twin cohort comprised three pairs of female monozygotic twins, all aged roughly 18 to 30 years. Positive isolation kits from Invitrogen were used to isolate the CD4+ and CD8+ T cell populations. What the authors observed across the whole study: Fewer insertions were carried by abundant cord blood beta clonotypes; a weaker similar trend was observed in young adult naive repertoires, while no such trend was observed in memory repertoires. In monozygotic twins, recombination models systematically underestimated out-of-frame TCR alpha sharing, but the models matched the sharing seen between unrelated individuals. A weaker excess of twin sharing was found in beta out-of-frame sequences because the signal-to-noise ratio was lowered by fewer shared sequences. Because the same donors could not be followed over many years, the conclusions depended on cross-sectional statistical analysis. Zero-insertion analyses could be partly confounded by invariant T cells such as MAIT and iNKT, although diverse VJ usage argued against such confounding for most clonotypes. Compared with coincidental sharing between unrelated individuals, out-of-frame TCR alpha sequences shared between twins showed an excess of sequences with low generation probability.

Library preparation employed 5' RACE. Data came from an Illumina HiSeq 2000. A universal primer binding site was introduced by template switching, and a unique molecular identifier was present in the final cDNA, enabling accurate counting of TCR cDNA molecules. Specific primers in the conserved constant-segment region were used to synthesize first-strand cDNA for the TCR alpha and beta chains. To control for contamination, every cDNA library carried two barcodes: a SMART-Mk sample barcode plus Illumina barcodes. Two successive PCR steps introduced TruSeq adapter sequences along with Illumina sample barcodes. Sequencing of the TCR alpha and beta cDNA libraries was done on the Illumina HiSeq platform using custom primers. The original methods were these. MiGEC processed the raw reads to extract unique molecular identifiers, while MiXCR was used to determine the CDR3 positions. For each individual, recombination models were inferred using an EM algorithm with the repgenHMM and IGoR tools. Shared clonotype analysis was performed with the tcR package in R, normalizing sharing by the product of cloneset sizes. To study raw recombination free of thymic and clonal selection effects, out-of-frame nonproductive sequences were analyzed. The public reads were reprocessed in TCRdb via fastp at Q25 and MiXCR, keeping in-frame beta chains. Rows are combined by CDR3 protein, so each entry shows the most common genes and DNA. The V and J calls were determined by TCRdb, not by the authors. This sample gives some 230,000 distinct CDR3 sequences in total; 6.5% of them show up just once. The leading ten clones occupy just over 14% of the sample.

This sample also belongs to another study, concerning T cells expressing NK-cell markers. Taken from the second paper: Eight or nine donors provided sorted CD3+CD56+NKG2C+, CD3+CD56+NKG2C- and CD3+CD56-NKG2C+ T-cell subsets, whose TCR beta-chain repertoires were profiled. Of the eight sequenced donors, seven were found to be HCMV-seropositive and one was found to be HCMV-seronegative. In several experiments an anti-gammadeltaTCR antibody was added to restrict sorting to alphabetaTCR-expressing T cells. In over 5 donors, the dominant CD3+CD56+NKG2C+ clonotypes were among the top 10 CD8+ clonotypes and accounted for 1.0-7.0% of CD8+ T cells. Those dominant clonotypes were again the most abundant among CD3+CD56-NKG2C+ cells in several donors, at about 25-65%. It remained unclear whether the expanded NKG2C-expressing T cell clones were specific for HCMV antigens. The study sequenced eight donors, all healthy volunteers chosen at random: three men and five women. To determine HCMV serostatus, a commercial ELISA kit was used to detect HCMV-specific IgG in serum. MIGEC was used to demultiplex reads and group reads by UMI, and MiTCR was used to assemble and quantify clonotypes. To exclude erroneous sequences, any TCR cDNA sequence not supported by at least two reads was discarded. The tcR package was used for downstream repertoire analysis, with clonotypes matched between fractions based on CDR3 nucleotide sequence plus V segment. Antigen specificity was annotated against VDJdb with VDJmatch, allowing one amino acid substitution in CDR3.

The specimen sequenced was CD8+ T cells sorted from blood. The chain employs TRBV6-1 and TRBJ2-1; TRBD2 aligns with 11 central bases. This TCR came from a woman aged 18-30 years in good health. The DNA sequence is given as TGTGCCAGCAAACGACTAGCGGGACCCTACAATGAGCAGTTCTTC. It specifies CASKRLAGPYNEQFF.